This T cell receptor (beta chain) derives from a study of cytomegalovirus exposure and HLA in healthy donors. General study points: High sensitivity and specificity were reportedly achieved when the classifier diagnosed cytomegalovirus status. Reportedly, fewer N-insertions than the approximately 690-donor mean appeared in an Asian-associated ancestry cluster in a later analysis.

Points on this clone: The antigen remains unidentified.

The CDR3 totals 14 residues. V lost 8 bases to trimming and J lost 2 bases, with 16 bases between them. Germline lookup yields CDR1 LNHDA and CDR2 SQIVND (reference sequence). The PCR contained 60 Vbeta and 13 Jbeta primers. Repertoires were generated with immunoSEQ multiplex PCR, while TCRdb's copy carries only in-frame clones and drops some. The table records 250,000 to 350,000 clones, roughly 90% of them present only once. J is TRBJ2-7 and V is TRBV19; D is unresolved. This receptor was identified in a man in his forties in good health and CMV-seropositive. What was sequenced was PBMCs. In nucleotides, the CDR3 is TGTGCCAGTGGTGACTCAACCTTACCCTACGAGCAGTACTTC. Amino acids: CASGDSTLPYEQYF.